A selection of T cell receptor beta chains follows, all from one sample in a study of blood T cell repertoires in COVID-19. Some clones are missing from TCRdb's copy, which holds only in-frame ones; the method was immunoSEQ multiplex PCR. The sample holds some 180,000 clones; about three quarters are singletons and the top ten take about 9%. The sequencing sample was made of peripheral blood. These receptors all stem from a woman aged 45 to 65 with active or convalescent COVID-19. Both conserved end residues are part of each CDR3. A D gene is named only where the DNA matches it firmly. Size is stated for part of the rows, as once, few or many counts, or as a class when the clone is expanded.

>NA|NA|TRBV6-6|TRBJ1-2
TGTGCCAGCACCCTACAGGGTAGGGCCTATGGCTACACCTTC
CASTLQGRAYGYTF
>NA|NA|TRBV28|TRBJ2-7
TGTGCCAGCAGTTCCACAGGGCGGGTTCCCTACGAGCAGTACTTC
CASSSTGRVPYEQYF
>NA|NA|TRBV7-7|TRBJ2-2
TGTGCTAGCAGCTTAGCAGGGAGCGGGGAGCTGTTTTTT
CASSLAGSGELFF
>TRBD1|NA|TRBV5-5|TRBJ2-7
TGTGCCAGCAGCTTGGCAGGGGGCGATTACTACGAGCAGTACTTC
CASSLAGGDYYEQYF
>NA|NA|TRBV19|TRBJ1-6
TGTGCCAGTAGTTACCGACAGATTGGGGATTCACCCCTCCACTTT
CASSYRQIGDSPLHF
>NA|NA|TRBV19|TRBJ2-7
TGTGCCAGTAGGGCAGGGGCGAACGAGCAGTACTTC
CASRAGANEQYF
>TRBD2|NA|TRBV7-2|TRBJ2-1
TGTGCCAGCAGCCTTGGGGGGACTAGCAATTCGCAGTTCTTC
CASSLGGTSNSQFF
>NA|few|TRBV29-1|TRBJ2-1
TGCAGCGCCTTCCGGGAGATACTTCGTGAGCAGTTCTTC
CSAFREILREQFF
>TRBD2|NA|TRBV18|TRBJ2-3
TGTGCCAGCTCACCACCTAGCGGGAGCGCAGGGAGCACAGATACGCAGTATTTT
CASSPPSGSAGSTDTQYF
>TRBD1|many|TRBV30|TRBJ1-2
TGTGCCTGGGCCAGGGACAGACCCTATGGCTACACCTTC
CAWARDRPYGYTF
>NA|NA|TRBV12-3/TRBV12-4|TRBJ1-3
TGTGCCACCGCAGGGGAGGGAAACACCATATATTTT
CATAGEGNTIYF
>NA|NA|TRBV28|TRBJ1-5
TGTGCCAGCAACACCGCGGGGCGGCCCCAGCATTTT
CASNTAGRPQHF
>NA|NA|TRBV7-2|TRBJ1-4
TGTGCCAGCAGCTTAGACAGGGTTGAGGAAAAACTGTTTTTT
CASSLDRVEEKLFF
>NA|NA|TRBV20-1|TRBJ1-1
TGCAGTGCTAGTCAACGAGCGAACACTGAAGCTTTCTTT
CSASQRANTEAFF
>NA|NA|TRBV11-1|TRBJ2-5
TGTGCCAGCAGCTTAGGGGTTCGGGGAGAGACCCAGTACTTC
CASSLGVRGETQYF
>NA|NA|TRBV7-2|TRBJ2-1
TGTGCCAGCAGCTTAACACAGGGCCCCAAGTTCTTC
CASSLTQGPKFF
>TRBD2|NA|TRBV11-2|TRBJ2-1
TGTGCCAGCAGCTTAGATCGGGCCGGGGGGAACAATGAGCAGTTCTTC
CASSLDRAGGNNEQFF
>NA|few|TRBV2|TRBJ1-6
TGTGCCAGCATCAGGGACTATAATTCACCCCTCCACTTT
CASIRDYNSPLHF
>TRBD2|NA|TRBV19|TRBJ2-1
TGTGCCAGTAGCGGCGGGGCGGGAGGGCCCTACAATGAGCAGTTCTTC
CASSGGAGGPYNEQFF
>TRBD1|NA|TRBV7-2|TRBJ1-2
TGTGCCAGCAGCCACGGACAGGGAACGGGGTATGGCTACACCTTC
CASSHGQGTGYGYTF